Sequencing of this T cell receptor beta chain was carried out in a study of tumor and adjacent non-tumor tissue in lung cancer (dated by TCRdb to 2016 to 2019). Regarding the research as a whole: By cancer type, the cohort comprised approximately 12 adenocarcinoma patients, 2 squamous cell carcinoma patients and 1 small cell lung cancer patient. In total, sequencing yielded 125,075,908 productive TCRbeta reads, which works out to an average of about 4.17 million reads per sample. For each patient, one tumor sample and one normal lung sample were taken, giving thirty paired specimens that underwent TCRbeta CDR3 sequencing. Among the roughly 15 patients, ages ranged from roughly 30 to 85 years, about 10 were men and 5 were women, and disease was TNM stage I to III. The study compared bulk TCRbeta repertoires between lung tumor tissue and matched distant non-tumor lung tissue from 15 lung cancer patients.

CDR1 and CDR2 were assigned from the germline V gene (reference sequence) as DFQATT and SNEGSKA. The CDR3 spans 12 residues, from the cysteine through the phenylalanine. The sequence is cut down to CDR3 DNA, 36 bases in frame from base 1. The paper as a whole reports these results and caveats: Tumor tissue showed significantly higher TCR diversity (inverse Simpson) than normal lung tissue, at 431.37 vs 166.20 (P = 0.0075, Mann-Whitney U test). TCR diversity was significantly higher in younger patients, and higher tumor TCR diversity was associated with shorter overall and disease-free survival. The methods do not name the sequencing platform or mention unique molecular identifiers. Peripheral blood was not sequenced, so blood TCRbeta repertoires in these lung cancer patients were not examined. With only roughly 16 patients in the cohort, the authors noted that larger samples and more detailed clinical data are needed. The top 100 clones accounted for a significantly larger cumulative portion of the repertoire in normal lung than in tumor tissue.

Library generation was performed with multiplex PCR. The sample was run on an Illumina HiSeq 2500. TCRbeta libraries were constructed through three rounds of nested PCR with primers (Table S4) according to protocols modified from ARM-PCR. Before sequencing, PCR products of 200-500 bp were excised from the gel and purified with the QIAquick gel extraction kit. The source study handled its data this way. Trimmomatic was used to clean the reads, FLASH merged the cleaned reads into complete CDR3 sequences, and MiTCR assigned the sequences to V(D)J germline segments. Clonal diversity was calculated as the inverse Simpson's index using VDJtools. In-frame sequences without a premature stop codon were defined as productive reads. The public sequencing data were trimmed at Q25 with fastp and processed into clonotypes with MiXCR by TCRdb, which kept only in-frame beta chains. Rows with one shared CDR3 protein collapse into an entry with the most common genes and DNA. In this record, the V and J calls reflect TCRdb's handling and not the investigators' own analysis. The table for this sample lists 100,000 to 120,000 distinct CDR3 sequences; 84% of them were counted only once. Jointly, the top ten make up approximately 22% of the sample.

RNA was isolated from bulk unsorted tissue, and RNA quality was assessed with a NanoDrop ND-1000 and an Agilent 2100. Donors were newly diagnosed lung cancer patients admitted for thoracic surgery in China between August and November 2014, without prior chemotherapy. Anyone who had undergone radiotherapy or chemotherapy before, or who had another cancer at the same time, was left out of the study. Pieces of surgical tissue measuring roughly 1-2.1 cm3 were kept in RNAlater solution and held at -80 degrees C until needed. On this clonotype: Its antigen remains undetermined. Mismatch with germline at one junction end may stem from a read error.

The TCR sequence derives from a man aged 65 to 85 with non-small cell lung cancer. The sequence joins TRBV20-1 to TRBJ2-7, with a tentative D gene TRBD1 over 6 matching bases. Input material: lung tumor tissue. The CDR3: CCAEGVLYEEYF. At the DNA level, the sequence is TGCTGTGCCGAGGGGGTCCTGTACGAGGAGTACTTC.